Presented here are 28 T cell receptor beta chains from one specimen sequenced in a study of beta chain features in type 1 diabetes. Every bit of the isolated RNA underwent reverse transcription, so sequencing read expressed TCRB transcripts. The assay was immunoSEQ multiplex PCR, and TCRdb's table has in-frame clones only and misses some. There are 450,000 to 550,000 clones in the sample; about 32% occur only once, and 0.05% to 0.07% lies in the top ten. The sequenced material came from naive CD4+ T cells from blood. Receptor source: a man between 18 and 35 years old in good health.

A note on this clone: The sample contains more than one DNA sequence encoding this CDR3. The gene calls are TRBV30 and TRBJ2-3; 11 bases fit TRBD2. This CDR3 has 15 amino acids. The germline CDR1 and CDR2 sequences are GTSNPN and SVGIG (reference sequence). Unmatched junction bases numbered 0, after V lost 1 base and J lost 0 bases. For the CDR3, the DNA is TGTGCCTGGAGTGGACTAGCGGGAAGCACAGATACGCAGTATTTT. Translated, it gives CAWSGLAGSTDTQYF. Supplemented by reference TRBV30 and TRBJ2-3, the full variable domain reads SQTIHQWPATLVQPVGSPLSLECTVEGTSNPNLYWYRQAAGRGLQLLFYSVGIGQISSEVPQNLSASRPQDRQFILSSKKLLLSDSGFYLCAWSGLAGSTDTQYFGPGTRLTVL.

In regard to this clone: An end of the junction differs from the germline gene, which may be a read error. The J gene is TRBJ1-2, the V gene TRBV2; the D gene is possibly TRBD1 (6 bases). The CDR3 contains 12 residues. CDR1 is SNHLY, CDR2 FYNNEI, per germline. CDR3 nucleotides: TGTGCCGGCGGACAGCGGAGCTATAGCTACACCTTC. It specifies CAGGQRSYSYTF.

This clone was seen only a few times. The chain couples TRBV4-3 to TRBJ2-2, with D perhaps TRBD1 (6 bases). Germline V CDR1 and CDR2: LGHNA, YSLEER. V lost 4 bases to trimming and J lost 6 bases, with 15 bases between them. The CDR3 totals 15 residues. The CDR3 sequence: CASSPRPAGAGELFF. Here the CDR3 DNA reads TGCGCCAGCAGCCCCCGACCCGCAGGGGCCGGGGAGCTGTTTTTT.

Only a few counts were recorded for this clone. The chain combines TRBV4-2 with TRBJ2-1; 7 bases fit TRBD2. The CDR3 spans 17 residues. With V trimmed by 3 bases and J by 2 bases, 10 bases remained unmatched. The germline V gene has CDR1 LGHNA and CDR2 YNFKEQ. CDR3 sequence reads: CASSHGQLAETYNEQFF. The CDR3 nucleotides are TGTGCCAGCAGCCATGGTCAGCTAGCGGAAACCTACAATGAGCAGTTCTTC.

This clone was seen only a few times. The chain joins TRBV10-3 to TRBJ1-1; D gene uncertain. V lost 2 bases to trimming and J lost 2 bases, with 6 bases between them. The CDR3 covers 13 residues. The V gene's germline CDR1 is ENHRY and CDR2 SYGVKD. For the CDR3, the DNA is TGTGCCATCAGTGAGCTAGAAAACACTGAAGCTTTCTTT. It encodes CAISELENTEAFF.

The J gene is TRBJ2-5, the V gene TRBV30; 9 bases agree with TRBD1. There are 15 residues in the CDR3. J lost 3 bases, V lost 0 bases, and 5 bases had no gene match. The germline V gene encodes CDR1 GTSNPN and CDR2 SVGIG (reference sequence). CDR3 sequence reads: CAWSVRDRVKETQYF. CDR3 bases: TGTGCCTGGAGTGTACGGGACAGGGTTAAAGAGACCCAGTACTTC. The variable domain in full, completed from reference TRBV30 and TRBJ2-5, reads SQTIHQWPATLVQPVGSPLSLECTVEGTSNPNLYWYRQAAGRGLQLLFYSVGIGQISSEVPQNLSASRPQDRQFILSSKKLLLSDSGFYLCAWSVRDRVKETQYFGPGTRLLVL.

This rearrangement joins TRBV4-3 to TRBJ2-3; weak D call: TRBD1 (6 bases). Looked up from germline, CDR1 is LGHNA and CDR2 is YSLEER. The germline V and J ends were trimmed by 9 bases and 1 base, with 14 bases remaining between them. The CDR3 is 14 amino acids. The CDR3 spells CASNRDTGTDTQYF. The DNA for the CDR3 is TGCGCCAGTAACCGGGACACAGGCACAGATACGCAGTATTTT.

The chain couples TRBV25-1 to TRBJ2-5, with D perhaps matching TRBD2 (6 bases). Germline values: CDR1 MGHDK, CDR2 SYGVNS. Trimming took off 8 bases at V and 4 bases at J, with 23 bases between the two ends. The CDR3 has 16 amino acids. The CDR3 region has the DNA TGTGCCAGCGGAGAACGCTTGGGGGGATCCTCAGAGACCCAGTACTTC. It specifies CASGERLGGSSETQYF.

The chain links TRBV1 to TRBJ2-1. TRBV1 is given as a pseudogene. CDR3 length: 14 residues. The CDR3, as DNA: TGCACCAGCAGCCAAGAAGTGGGCCGGGATGAGCAGTTCTTC. It is translated as CTSSQEVGRDEQFF.

This clone came up a few times. The chain combines TRBV30 with TRBJ2-2; TRBD2 might be the D (6 bases). V was shortened by 0 bases and J by 4 bases, with 15 bases between the two germline ends. The CDR3 is made up of 16 amino acids. Germline lookup yields CDR1 GTSNPN and CDR2 SVGIG (reference sequence). This CDR3 reads CAWSVRGKGSTGELFF. CDR3 in DNA: TGTGCCTGGAGTGTCCGGGGGAAAGGAAGCACCGGGGAGCTGTTTTTT.

V and J are TRBV7-2 and TRBJ2-3, with D possibly being TRBD2 (6 bases). Germline-derived CDR1 and CDR2 are SGHTA and FQGNSA. V was cut by 2 bases and J by 2 bases, with 11 bases left in between. This CDR3 has 15 amino acids. CDR3 sequence reads: CASSLQAGLTDTQYF. The CDR3 coding sequence is TGTGCCAGCAGCTTACAAGCGGGCCTCACAGATACGCAGTATTTT.

This clone has a handful of counts. This chain joins TRBV30 and TRBJ1-1, with a weak D call TRBD1 (5 bases). CDR1 and CDR2 (germline): GTSNPN, SVGIG (reference sequence). V shed 2 bases and J shed 3 bases, with 13 bases lying between them. The CDR3 covers 14 residues. The CDR3 spells CAWSSMRGHTEAFF. The CDR3, as DNA: TGTGCCTGGAGTTCTATGCGGGGACACACTGAAGCTTTCTTT.

The chain couples TRBV7-2 to TRBJ2-3; D is possibly TRBD1 (6 bases). In germline, CDR1 is SGHTA, CDR2 FQGNSA. Trimming removed 0 bases at V and 0 bases at J, with 10 bases between. This CDR3 has 16 residues. In DNA, the CDR3 is TGTGCCAGCAGCTTAGCACAGGGCACTAGCACAGATACGCAGTATTTT. This translates into CASSLAQGTSTDTQYF.

This clone appeared a few times. Other DNA sequences in this specimen translate into the identical CDR3. V and J are TRBV7-6 and TRBJ2-3; 9 positions agree with TRBD2. Germline CDR1 is SGHVS and CDR2 is FNYEAQ. Losses at the gene ends were 2 bases for V and 0 bases for J; bases not matched to a gene: 3. There are 16 residues in the CDR3. The CDR3 DNA is TGTGCCAGCAGCTTAAGGCTAGCGGGGAGCACAGATACGCAGTATTTT. Translated, it gives CASSLRLAGSTDTQYF.

The chain carries TRBV6-5 and TRBJ2-7; D not resolved. The germline gives CDR1 MNHEY, CDR2 SVGAGI. The V gene lost 5 bases and the J gene lost 3 bases, with 8 bases spanning the gap. This CDR3 is 12 amino acids long. CDR3: CASSGDNYEQYF. The CDR3, as DNA: TGTGCCAGCAGTGGTGACAACTACGAGCAGTACTTC.

The rearrangement uses TRBV19 and TRBJ2-1, with TRBD2 as a possible D gene (6 bases). Per the germline V gene, CDR1 is LNHDA and CDR2 is SQIVND (reference sequence). V lost 3 bases and J lost 11, with 8 bases in between. The CDR3 has 11 amino acids. The CDR3 region has the DNA TGTGCCAGTAGTATCGGGAGTAAGCAGTTCTTC. Protein sequence: CASSIGSKQFF.

The chain couples TRBV7-2 to TRBJ2-7; 10 positions agree with TRBD1. CDR1 SGHTA and CDR2 FQGNSA come from the germline V gene. The CDR3 is made up of 15 amino acids. V was clipped by 1 base and J by 4 bases; unmatched bases: 4. CDR3 protein: CASSLEGDRGYEQYF. The CDR3 DNA sequence: TGTGCCAGCAGCTTAGAAGGGGACAGGGGTTACGAGCAGTACTTC. The full variable domain, with the rest looked up from reference TRBV7-2 and TRBJ2-7, is GAGVSQSPSNKVTEKGKDVELRCDPISGHTALYWYRQSLGQGLEFLIYFQGNSAPDKSGLPSDRFSAERTGGSVSTLTIQRTQQEDSAVYLCASSLEGDRGYEQYFGPGTRLTVT.

The chain combines TRBV28 with TRBJ2-1; TRBD2 might be the D (5 bases). Per germline, CDR1 MDHEN and CDR2 SYDVKM. The CDR3 is 13 residues long. Trimming removed 3 bases from V and 6 bases from J, with 9 bases in between. CDR3 in amino acids: CASSFLGGNEQFF. The CDR3 region has the DNA TGTGCCAGCAGTTTTCTAGGAGGCAATGAGCAGTTCTTC.

The V and J genes are TRBV7-2 and TRBJ2-5; D uncertain. The CDR3 has 13 residues. V lost 5 bases and J lost 11, with 18 bases in between. Germline assignment: CDR1 SGHTA and CDR2 FQGNSA. CDR3 sequence: CASSPGRSDGQYF. The CDR3 nucleotides read TGTGCCAGCAGCCCCGGACGGAGTGATGGGCAGTACTTC.

This clone was picked up a small number of times. The chain recombines TRBV30 with TRBJ2-7, with D perhaps assigned TRBD1 or TRBD2 (6 bases each). CDR3 length: 12 residues. Germline V gene data show CDR1 as GTSNPN and CDR2 as SVGIG (reference sequence). Trimming left V 4 bases short and J 5 bases short, with 12 bases between. The CDR3 nucleotides are TGTGCCTGGACCTCGGGGGCCCACGAGCAGTACTTC. Its protein is CAWTSGAHEQYF.

This clone came up once. The gene calls are TRBV18 and TRBJ2-7; 9 bases are a match to TRBD1. The J segment lost 1 base and the V segment lost 5 bases, leaving 9 bases of the junction unmatched. Germline CDR1 reads KGHSH; CDR2 reads LQKENI. This CDR3 is built from 16 residues. Here the CDR3 reads CASSITAGQGSYEQYF. CDR3 bases: TGTGCCAGCTCAATTACGGCGGGACAGGGTTCCTACGAGCAGTACTTC.

This clone was recorded a few times. The chain joins TRBV20-1 to TRBJ1-2; no clear D gene. V lost 5 bases and J lost 8, with 12 bases in between. Germline CDR1 and CDR2: DFQATT and SNEGSKA (reference sequence). The CDR3 loop spans 11 amino acids. The CDR3 sequence: CSAPRVWGYTF. The DNA for the CDR3 is TGCAGTGCTCCACGGGTTTGGGGCTACACCTTC.

Points on this clone: Other DNA sequences from this sample encode an identical CDR3 as well. The gene calls are TRBV30 and TRBJ1-1, with 7 bases aligning to TRBD1. V lost 0 bases to trimming and J lost 0 bases; unmatched junction nucleotides: 1. Per the germline V gene, CDR1 is GTSNPN and CDR2 is SVGIG (reference sequence). CDR3 length: 14 residues. The CDR3 sequence: CAWSVTGLNTEAFF. The CDR3 nucleotides read TGTGCCTGGAGTGTGACAGGGCTGAACACTGAAGCTTTCTTT. The variable domain in full, completed from reference TRBV30 and TRBJ1-1, reads SQTIHQWPATLVQPVGSPLSLECTVEGTSNPNLYWYRQAAGRGLQLLFYSVGIGQISSEVPQNLSASRPQDRQFILSSKKLLLSDSGFYLCAWSVTGLNTEAFFGQGTRLTVV.

This chain connects TRBV7-6 to TRBJ2-1, with D maybe TRBD1 (6 bases). In germline, CDR1 is SGHVS, CDR2 FNYEAQ. V was cut by 1 base and J by 2 bases, with 9 bases left in between. This CDR3 spans 15 amino acids. In DNA, the CDR3 is TGTGCCAGCAGCTTAGGACAGGAGACCTACAATGAGCAGTTCTTC. Translated: CASSLGQETYNEQFF.

The gene calls are TRBV5-4 and TRBJ2-3, with 11 bases matching TRBD2. The CDR3 is 15 residues long. V lost 3 bases, J lost 1 base, and 1 base stayed unmatched. Germline loops: CDR1 SGHNT, CDR2 YYREEE (reference sequence). The CDR3 protein is CASSSGLAGTDTQYF. CDR3 coding DNA: TGTGCCAGCAGCTCGGGACTAGCGGGCACAGATACGCAGTATTTT.

This clone was observed a single time. V usage is TRBV7-9 and J usage is TRBJ2-3, with D maybe TRBD2 (6 bases). This CDR3 region has 14 residues. CDR1 is SEHNR, CDR2 FQNEAQ, per germline (reference sequence). V lost 3 bases and J 4 bases, leaving 11 bases between the germline ends. CDR3 loop: CASSFGSTADTQYF. CDR3 DNA sequence: TGTGCCAGCAGCTTCGGGAGTACCGCAGATACGCAGTATTTT.

The CDR3 protein is CASSLVHEQYF. CDR3 bases: TGTGCCAGCAGCTTAGTCCACGAGCAGTACTTC. V usage is TRBV7-8 and J usage is TRBJ2-7; no firm D call. The CDR3 contains 11 residues. Germline V gene sequence: CDR1 SGHVS, CDR2 FQNEAQ. V gave up 1 base and J gave up 5 bases, with 3 bases separating them.

This clone showed up just a few times. The genes are TRBV29-1 and TRBJ2-3, with no clear D. With 4 bases removed from V and 0 bases from J, the gap between germline ends came to 14 bases. Germline V gives CDR1 SQVTM, CDR2 ANQGSEA. This CDR3 comprises 15 residues. CDR3 amino acids: CSVGTGRLSTDTQYF. The CDR3 DNA reads as TGCAGCGTTGGAACTGGCCGACTTAGCACAGATACGCAGTATTTT.